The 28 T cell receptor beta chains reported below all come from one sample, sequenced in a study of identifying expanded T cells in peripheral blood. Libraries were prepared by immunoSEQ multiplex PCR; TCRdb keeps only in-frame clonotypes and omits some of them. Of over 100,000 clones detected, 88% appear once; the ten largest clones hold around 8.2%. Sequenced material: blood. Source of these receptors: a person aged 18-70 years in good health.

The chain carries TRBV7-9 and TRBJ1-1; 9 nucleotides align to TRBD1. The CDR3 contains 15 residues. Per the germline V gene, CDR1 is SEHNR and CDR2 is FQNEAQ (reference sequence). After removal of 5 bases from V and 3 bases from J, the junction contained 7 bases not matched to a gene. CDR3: CASSVTGGEYTEAFF. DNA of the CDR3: TGTGCCAGCAGCGTCACAGGGGGCGAGTACACTGAAGCTTTCTTT.

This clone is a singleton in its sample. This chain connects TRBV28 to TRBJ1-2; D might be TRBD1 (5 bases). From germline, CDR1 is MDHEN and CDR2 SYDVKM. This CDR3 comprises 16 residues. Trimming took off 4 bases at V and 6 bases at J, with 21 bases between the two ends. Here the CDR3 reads CASSSPSGRVSDGYTF. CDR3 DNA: TGTGCCAGCAGTTCCCCTTCCGGCAGGGTTTCGGATGGCTACACCTTC.

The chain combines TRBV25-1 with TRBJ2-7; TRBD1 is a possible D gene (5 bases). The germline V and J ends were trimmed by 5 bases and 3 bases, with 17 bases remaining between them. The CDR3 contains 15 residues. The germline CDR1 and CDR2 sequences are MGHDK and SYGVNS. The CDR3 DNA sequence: TGTGCCAGCAGTTCCTCTCGGACACCCCACTACGAGCAGTACTTC. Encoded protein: CASSSSRTPHYEQYF.

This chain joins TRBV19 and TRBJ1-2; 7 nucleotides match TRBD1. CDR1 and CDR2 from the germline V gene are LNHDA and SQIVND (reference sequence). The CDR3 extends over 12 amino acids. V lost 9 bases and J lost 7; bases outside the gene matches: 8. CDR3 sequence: CASLQGVSGYTF. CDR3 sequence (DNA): TGTGCCAGCCTCCAGGGGGTCTCTGGCTACACCTTC.

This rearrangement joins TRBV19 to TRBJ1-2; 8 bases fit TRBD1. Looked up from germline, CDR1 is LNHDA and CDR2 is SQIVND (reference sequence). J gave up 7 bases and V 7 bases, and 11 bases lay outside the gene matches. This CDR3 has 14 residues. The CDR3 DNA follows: TGTGCCAGTATAAGGGCGACAGGGGAGAGTGGCTACACCTTC. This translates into CASIRATGESGYTF.

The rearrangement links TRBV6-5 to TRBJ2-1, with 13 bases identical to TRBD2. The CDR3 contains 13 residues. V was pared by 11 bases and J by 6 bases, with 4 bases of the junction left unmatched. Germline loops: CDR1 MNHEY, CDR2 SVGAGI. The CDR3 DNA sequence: TGTGCCGCCTGGACTAGCGGGAGCAATGAGCAGTTCTTC. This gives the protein CAAWTSGSNEQFF.

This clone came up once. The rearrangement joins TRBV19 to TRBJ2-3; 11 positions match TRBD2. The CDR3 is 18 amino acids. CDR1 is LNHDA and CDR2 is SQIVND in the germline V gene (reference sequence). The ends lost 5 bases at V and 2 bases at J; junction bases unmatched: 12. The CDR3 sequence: CASSSLLAGGFLTDTQYF. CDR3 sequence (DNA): TGTGCCAGTAGTTCTCTTTTAGCGGGGGGGTTCCTCACAGATACGCAGTATTTT.

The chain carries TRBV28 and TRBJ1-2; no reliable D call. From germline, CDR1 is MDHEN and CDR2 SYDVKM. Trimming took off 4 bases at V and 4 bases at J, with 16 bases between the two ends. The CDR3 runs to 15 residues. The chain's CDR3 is CASSSPPGLSYGYTF. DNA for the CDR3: TGTGCCAGCAGTTCCCCGCCCGGCCTGTCCTATGGCTACACCTTC.

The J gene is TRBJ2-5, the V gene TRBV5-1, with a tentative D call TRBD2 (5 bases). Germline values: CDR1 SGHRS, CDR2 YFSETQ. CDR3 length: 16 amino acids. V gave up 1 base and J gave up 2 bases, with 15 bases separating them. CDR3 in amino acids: CASSLRSAGRQETQYF. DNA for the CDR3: TGCGCCAGCAGCTTGCGCTCGGCGGGCAGACAAGAGACCCAGTACTTC. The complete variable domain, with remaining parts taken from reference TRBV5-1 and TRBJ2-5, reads KAGVTQTPRYLIKTRGQQVTLSCSPISGHRSVSWYQQTPGQGLQFLFEYFSETQRNKGNFPGRFSGRQFSNSRSEMNVSTLELGDSALYLCASSLRSAGRQETQYFGPGTRLLVL.

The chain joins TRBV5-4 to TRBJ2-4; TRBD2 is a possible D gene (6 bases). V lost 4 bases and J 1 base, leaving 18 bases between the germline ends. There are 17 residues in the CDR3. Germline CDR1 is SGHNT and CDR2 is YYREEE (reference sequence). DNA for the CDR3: TGTGCCAGCAGCCCTGGCTCGGGGGAGCTCGCCAAAAACATTCAGTACTTC. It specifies CASSPGSGELAKNIQYF.

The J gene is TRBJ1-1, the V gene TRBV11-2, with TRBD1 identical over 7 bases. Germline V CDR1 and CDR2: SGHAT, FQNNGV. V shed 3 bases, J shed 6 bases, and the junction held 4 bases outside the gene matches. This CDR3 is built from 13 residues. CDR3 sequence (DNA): TGTGCCAGCAGCTTGAACAGGGGTTCTGAAGCTTTCTTT. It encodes CASSLNRGSEAFF.

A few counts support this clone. CDR3 sequence: CASSGQAEDIQYF. The CDR3 coding sequence is TGTGCCAGCAGTGGACAGGCAGAGGACATTCAGTACTTC. This chain joins TRBV27 and TRBJ2-4; TRBD1 agrees at 7 bases. Losses at the gene ends were 5 bases for V and 8 bases for J; bases not matched to a gene: 6. Germline V gene data show CDR1 as MNHEY and CDR2 as SMNVEV (reference sequence). This CDR3 comprises 13 residues.

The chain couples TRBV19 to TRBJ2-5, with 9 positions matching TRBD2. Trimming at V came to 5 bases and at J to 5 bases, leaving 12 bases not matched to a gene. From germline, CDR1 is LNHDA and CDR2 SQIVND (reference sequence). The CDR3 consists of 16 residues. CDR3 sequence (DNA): TGTGCCAGTAGTGTCTCGGGACTAGCCTTCCAGGAGACCCAGTACTTC. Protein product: CASSVSGLAFQETQYF.

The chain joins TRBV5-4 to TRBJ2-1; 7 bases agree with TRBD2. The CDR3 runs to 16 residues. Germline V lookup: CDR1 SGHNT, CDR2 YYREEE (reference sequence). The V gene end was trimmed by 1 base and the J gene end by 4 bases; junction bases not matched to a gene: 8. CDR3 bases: TGTGCCAGCAGCTTGCTGGAGTCTAGCGGATACAATGAGCAGTTCTTC. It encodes CASSLLESSGYNEQFF.

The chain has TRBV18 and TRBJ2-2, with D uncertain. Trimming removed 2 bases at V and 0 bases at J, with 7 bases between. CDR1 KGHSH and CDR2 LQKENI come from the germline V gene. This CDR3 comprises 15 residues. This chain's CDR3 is CASSPSRPNTGELFF. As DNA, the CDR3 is TGTGCCAGCTCACCATCCCGACCGAACACCGGGGAGCTGTTTTTT.

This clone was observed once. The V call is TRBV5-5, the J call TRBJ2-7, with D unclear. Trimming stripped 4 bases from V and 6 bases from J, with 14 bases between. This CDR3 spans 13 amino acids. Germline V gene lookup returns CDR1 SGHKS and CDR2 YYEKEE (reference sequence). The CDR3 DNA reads TGTGCCAGCAGCGCCGACCCACCCGCCGAGCAGTACTTC. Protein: CASSADPPAEQYF.

The CDR3 loop is CARRARSYEQYF. The CDR3 DNA reads TGTGCCAGGCGAGCTAGATCCTACGAGCAGTACTTC. V gene TRBV19 combines with J gene TRBJ2-7; no reliable D call. Germline loops: CDR1 LNHDA, CDR2 SQIVND (reference sequence). V shed 9 bases and J shed 1 base, with 10 bases lying between them. This CDR3 spans 12 amino acids.

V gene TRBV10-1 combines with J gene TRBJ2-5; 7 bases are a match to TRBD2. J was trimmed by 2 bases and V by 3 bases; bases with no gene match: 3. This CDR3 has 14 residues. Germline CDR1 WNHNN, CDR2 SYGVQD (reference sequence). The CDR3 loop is CASSDGGYQETQYF. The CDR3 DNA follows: TGCGCCAGCAGTGACGGGGGGTATCAAGAGACCCAGTACTTC.

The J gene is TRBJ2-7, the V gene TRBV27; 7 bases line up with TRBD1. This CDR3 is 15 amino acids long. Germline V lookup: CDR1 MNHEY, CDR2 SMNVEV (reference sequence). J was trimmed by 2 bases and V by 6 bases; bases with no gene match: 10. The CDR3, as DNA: TGTGCCAGCAGCCTCCGGCAGGGGGATCCCTACGAGCAGTACTTC. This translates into CASSLRQGDPYEQYF.

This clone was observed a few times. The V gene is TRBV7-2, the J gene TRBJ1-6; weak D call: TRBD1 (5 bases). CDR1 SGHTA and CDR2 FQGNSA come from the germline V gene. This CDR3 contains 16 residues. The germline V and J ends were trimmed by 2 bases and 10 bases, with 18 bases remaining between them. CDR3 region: CASSLPVAGGNSPLHF. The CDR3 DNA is TGTGCCAGCAGCTTACCCGTAGCCGGGGGAAACTCACCCCTCCACTTT.

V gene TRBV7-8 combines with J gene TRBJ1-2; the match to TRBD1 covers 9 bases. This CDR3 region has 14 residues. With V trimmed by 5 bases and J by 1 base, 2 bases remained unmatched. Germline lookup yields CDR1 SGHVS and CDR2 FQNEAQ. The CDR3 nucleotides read TGTGCCAGCAGCCCGGGACAGGGTAACTATGGCTACACCTTC. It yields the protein CASSPGQGNYGYTF.

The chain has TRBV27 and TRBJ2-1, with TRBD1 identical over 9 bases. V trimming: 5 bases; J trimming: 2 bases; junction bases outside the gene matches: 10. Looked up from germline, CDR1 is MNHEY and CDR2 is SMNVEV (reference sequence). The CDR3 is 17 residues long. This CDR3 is CASSRDRVGRPYNEQFF. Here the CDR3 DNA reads TGTGCCAGCAGTCGGGACAGGGTCGGGCGCCCCTACAATGAGCAGTTCTTC.

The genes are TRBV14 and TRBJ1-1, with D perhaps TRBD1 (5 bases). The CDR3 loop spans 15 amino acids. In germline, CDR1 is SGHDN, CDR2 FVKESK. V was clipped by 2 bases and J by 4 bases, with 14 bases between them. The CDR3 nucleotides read TGTGCCAGCAGCCAATTCGTAACAGGCCTCACTGAAGCTTTCTTT. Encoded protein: CASSQFVTGLTEAFF.

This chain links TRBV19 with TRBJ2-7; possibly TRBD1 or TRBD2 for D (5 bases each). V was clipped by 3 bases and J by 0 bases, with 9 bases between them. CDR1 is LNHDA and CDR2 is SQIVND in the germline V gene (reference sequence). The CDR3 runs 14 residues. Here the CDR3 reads CASSIRDDSYEQYF. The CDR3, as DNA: TGTGCCAGTAGTATTAGGGACGACTCCTACGAGCAGTACTTC.

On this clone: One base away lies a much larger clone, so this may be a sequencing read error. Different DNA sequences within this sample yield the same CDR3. CDR3 in amino acids: CASSLYGDTQYF. The DNA of the CDR3 is TGTGCCAGCAGCTTATACGGAGATACGCAGTATTTT. This chain uses TRBV7-3 with TRBJ2-3; D uncertain. Germline lookup yields CDR1 SGHTA and CDR2 FQGTGA. This CDR3 has 12 residues. Trimming took off 2 bases at V and 5 bases at J, with 5 bases between the two ends.

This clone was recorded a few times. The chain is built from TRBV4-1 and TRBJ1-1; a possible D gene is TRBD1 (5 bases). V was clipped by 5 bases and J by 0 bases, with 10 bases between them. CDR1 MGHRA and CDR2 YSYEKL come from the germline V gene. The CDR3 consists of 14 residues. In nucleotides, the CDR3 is TGCGCCAGCAGCGGACGGACAATGAACACTGAAGCTTTCTTT. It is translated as CASSGRTMNTEAFF.

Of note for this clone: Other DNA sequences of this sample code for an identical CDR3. CDR3 sequence: CSVVGTGGNYGYTF. As DNA, the CDR3 is TGCAGCGTTGTAGGAACAGGGGGGAACTATGGCTACACCTTC. The chain combines TRBV29-1 with TRBJ1-2; 8 bases agree with TRBD1. Trimming took 4 bases from V and 2 from J; bases not matched to a gene: 6. Germline V CDR1 and CDR2: SQVTM, ANQGSEA. CDR3 size: 14 residues.

The CDR3 region is CASRPGGMTDTQYF. For the CDR3, the DNA is TGTGCCAGCCGACCAGGGGGGATGACAGATACGCAGTATTTT. The chain employs TRBV6-5 and TRBJ2-3, with D possibly TRBD1 on 7 matching bases. The CDR3 sequence is 14 residues long. Per germline, CDR1 MNHEY and CDR2 SVGAGI. With 8 bases removed from V and 3 bases from J, the gap between germline ends came to 15 bases.